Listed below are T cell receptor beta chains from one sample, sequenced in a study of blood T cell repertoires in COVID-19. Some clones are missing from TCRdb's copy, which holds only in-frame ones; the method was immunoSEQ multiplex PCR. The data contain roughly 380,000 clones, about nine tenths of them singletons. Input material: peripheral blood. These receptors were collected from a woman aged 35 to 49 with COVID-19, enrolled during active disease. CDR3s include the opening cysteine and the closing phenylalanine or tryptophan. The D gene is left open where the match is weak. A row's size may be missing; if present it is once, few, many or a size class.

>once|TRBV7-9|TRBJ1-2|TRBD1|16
CASSFDSGQGRYGYTF
TGTGCCAGCAGCTTTGACTCGGGACAGGGAAGGTACGGCTACACCTTC
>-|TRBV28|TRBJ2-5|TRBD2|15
CASRLGVAGGETQYF
TGTGCCAGCAGACTAGGGGTAGCGGGGGGAGAGACCCAGTACTTC
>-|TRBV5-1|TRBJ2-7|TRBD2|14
CASSFWGLLYEQYF
TGCGCCAGCAGTTTCTGGGGACTACTCTACGAGCAGTACTTC
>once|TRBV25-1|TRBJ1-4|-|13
CASSERFNEKLFF
TGTGCCAGCAGTGAACGGTTTAATGAAAAACTGTTTTTT
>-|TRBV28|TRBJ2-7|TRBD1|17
CASSLSTPGQGPYEQYF
TGTGCCAGCAGCCTTTCTACACCGGGACAGGGCCCCTACGAGCAGTACTTC
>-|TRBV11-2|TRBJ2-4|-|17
CASSLEAITLAKNIQYF
TGTGCCAGCAGCTTAGAAGCAATTACTCTAGCCAAAAACATTCAGTACTTC
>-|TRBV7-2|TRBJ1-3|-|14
CASSLGGLGNTIYF
TGTGCCAGCAGCTTAGGAGGGCTAGGAAACACCATATATTTT
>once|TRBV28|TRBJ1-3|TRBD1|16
CASKTPGQGSGNTIYF
TGTGCCAGCAAGACCCCGGGACAGGGCTCTGGAAACACCATATATTTT
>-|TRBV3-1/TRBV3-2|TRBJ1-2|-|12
CASSQNRAGYTF
TGTGCCAGCAGCCAGAACAGGGCCGGCTACACCTTC
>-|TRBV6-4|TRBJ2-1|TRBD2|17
CASSDSGWGSGRNEQFF
TGTGCCAGCAGTGACTCGGGGTGGGGTTCCGGGAGGAATGAGCAGTTCTTC
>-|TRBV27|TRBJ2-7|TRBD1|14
CASSLDRATYEQYF
TGTGCCAGCAGTTTGGACAGGGCGACCTACGAGCAGTACTTC
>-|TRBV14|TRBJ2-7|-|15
CASSQESPGVSEQYF
TGTGCCAGCAGCCAAGAAAGTCCAGGGGTGAGCGAGCAGTACTTC
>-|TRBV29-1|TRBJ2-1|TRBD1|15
CSVEALTGGNNEQFF
TGCAGCGTTGAAGCGTTGACAGGGGGGAACAATGAGCAGTTCTTC
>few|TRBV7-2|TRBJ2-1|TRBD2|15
CASSPSGGFYNEQFF
TGTGCCAGCAGCCCGAGCGGGGGGTTTTACAATGAGCAGTTCTTC
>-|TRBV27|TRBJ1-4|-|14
CASGQGIEDEKLFF
TGTGCCAGTGGTCAGGGGATTGAAGATGAAAAACTGTTTTTT
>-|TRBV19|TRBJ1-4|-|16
CASSVRDTSTNEKLFF
TGTGCCAGTAGCGTCCGGGACACCTCAACTAATGAAAAACTGTTTTTT
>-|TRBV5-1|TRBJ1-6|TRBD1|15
CASSTGQGFSSPLHF
TGCGCCAGCAGTACAGGACAGGGATTTAGTTCACCCCTCCACTTT
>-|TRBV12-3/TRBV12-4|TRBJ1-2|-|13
CASSTARRYGYTF
TGTGCCAGCAGTACTGCGAGGCGCTATGGCTACACCTTC
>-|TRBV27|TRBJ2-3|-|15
CASSLLVGAGDTQYF
TGTGCCAGCAGTTTACTAGTAGGCGCGGGAGATACGCAGTATTTT
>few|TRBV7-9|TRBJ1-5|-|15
CASSLDGLDGRPQHF
TGTGCCAGCAGCTTAGACGGCCTGGATGGGCGGCCCCAGCATTTT
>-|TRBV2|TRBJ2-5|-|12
CASSTAQETQYF
TGTGCCAGCTCGACAGCCCAAGAGACCCAGTACTTC
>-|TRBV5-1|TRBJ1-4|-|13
CASRTATNEKLFF
TGCGCCAGCAGAACAGCAACTAATGAAAAACTGTTTTTT
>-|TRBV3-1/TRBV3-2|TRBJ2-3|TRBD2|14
CATREDLGTDTQYF
TGTGCCACCCGGGAGGACCTCGGCACAGATACGCAGTATTTT
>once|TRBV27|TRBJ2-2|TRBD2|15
CASSPELAIAGELFF
TGTGCCAGCAGTCCCGAACTAGCGATCGCCGGGGAGCTGTTTTTT
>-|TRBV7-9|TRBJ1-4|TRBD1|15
CASSSDRGLGEKLFF
TGTGCCAGCAGTTCCGACAGGGGGCTAGGTGAAAAACTGTTTTTT
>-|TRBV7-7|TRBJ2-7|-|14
CASSLEYSSYEQYF
TGTGCTAGCAGCTTAGAATACAGTTCCTACGAGCAGTACTTC
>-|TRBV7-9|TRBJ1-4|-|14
CASSLRGGGEKLFF
TGTGCCAGCAGCTTAAGAGGTGGAGGTGAAAAACTGTTTTTT
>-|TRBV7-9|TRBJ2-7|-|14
CASSGGAPAYEQYF
TGTGCCAGCAGCGGGGGGGCTCCCGCCTACGAGCAGTACTTC
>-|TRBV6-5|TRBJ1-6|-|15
CASSLSGVRNSPLHF
TGTGCCAGCAGTTTAAGCGGGGTACGTAATTCACCCCTCCACTTT
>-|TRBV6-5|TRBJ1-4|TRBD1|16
CASSYLPGQGDEKLFF
TGTGCCAGCAGTTACTTGCCGGGACAGGGGGATGAAAAACTGTTTTTT
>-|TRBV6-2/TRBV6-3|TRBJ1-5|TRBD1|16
CASSPRAGQDNQPQHF
TGTGCCAGCAGCCCCAGAGCGGGACAGGATAATCAGCCCCAGCATTTT
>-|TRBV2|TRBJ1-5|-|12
CASSAPGQPQHF
TGTGCCAGCAGTGCTCCGGGACAGCCCCAGCATTTT
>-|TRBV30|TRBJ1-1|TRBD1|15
CAWRPWKTGVSEAFF
TGTGCCTGGAGGCCTTGGAAGACAGGGGTTTCTGAAGCTTTCTTT
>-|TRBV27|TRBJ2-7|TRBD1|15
CASRSARQGPYEQYF
TGTGCCAGCAGGTCCGCGCGACAGGGACCCTACGAGCAGTACTTC
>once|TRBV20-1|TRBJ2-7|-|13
CSASTTTTYEQYF
TGCAGTGCTAGTACCACAACCACCTACGAGCAGTACTTC